These T cell receptor beta chains were read from a single sample in a study of cytomegalovirus exposure and HLA in healthy donors. Some clones are missing from TCRdb's copy, which holds only in-frame ones; the method was immunoSEQ multiplex PCR. The sample lists nearly 200,000 clones, over 75% occurring once. The specimen was PBMCs. Receptors were obtained from a boy younger than 10 in good health and CMV-seronegative. Each CDR3 is given with its conserved first and last residue. The D gene is left open where the match is weak. The size entry is marked missing in some rows and otherwise reads once, few, many or a size class.

few | TRBJ2-1 | 17 | TRBD2 | TRBV5-1 | TGCGCCAGCAGCTTGGCCATGACTAGCCGGGAAGGCAATGAGCAGTTCTTC | CASSLAMTSREGNEQFF
NA | TRBJ1-2 | 13 | TRBD1 | TRBV14 | TGTGCCAGCAGCCCAAGGACAGGGGACGGCTACACCTTC | CASSPRTGDGYTF
NA | TRBJ1-5 | 16 | TRBD1 | TRBV18 | TGTGCCAGCTCACGCCTCCGGGACAGGGACAATCAGCCCCAGCATTTT | CASSRLRDRDNQPQHF
NA | TRBJ1-1 | 15 | NA | TRBV11-3 | TGTGCCAGCAGCTTAGGGGTCAACCCGGGCACTGAAGCTTTCTTT | CASSLGVNPGTEAFF
NA | TRBJ1-2 | 13 | TRBD1 | TRBV27 | TGTGCCAGCAGCGATAGGACAGGGGTTGGCTACACCTTC | CASSDRTGVGYTF
NA | TRBJ2-7 | 13 | NA | TRBV6-5 | TGTGCCAGCAGTTTCCTCGGGGGAGGCGAGCAGTACTTC | CASSFLGGGEQYF
few | TRBJ1-2 | 13 | TRBD1 | TRBV11-2 | TGTGCCAGCAGCCCCGACAGGGAATATGGCTACACCTTC | CASSPDREYGYTF
NA | TRBJ1-2 | 15 | TRBD1 | TRBV2 | TGTGCCAGCAGGGAAGGGGGCCGGCCTAACTATGGCTACACCTTC | CASREGGRPNYGYTF
few | TRBJ2-1 | 16 | TRBD2 | TRBV4-3 | TGCGCCAGCAGCCAAGGATTGGCGGGGGGGGTAGATGAGCAGTTCTTC | CASSQGLAGGVDEQFF
NA | TRBJ2-2 | 14 | NA | TRBV12-5 | TGTGCTAGTGGTTTGGTAGCTAGCCCCGGGGAGCTGTTTTTT | CASGLVASPGELFF
NA | TRBJ1-4 | 15 | NA | TRBV27 | TGTGCCAGCAGTTTCGGTCCGGGGAGGAAAGAAAAACTGTTTTTT | CASSFGPGRKEKLFF
NA | TRBJ2-5 | 14 | TRBD1 | TRBV11-2 | TGTGCCAGCAGCCTCACCGGGACAGGGGAGACCCAGTACTTC | CASSLTGTGETQYF
NA | TRBJ1-2 | 14 | NA | TRBV18 | TGTGCCAGCTCACCGGCGGGGGGCGGTGATGGCTACACCTTC | CASSPAGGGDGYTF
NA | TRBJ1-2 | 13 | TRBD1 | TRBV6-5 | TGTGCCAGCAGGGGGACAGGGGCCTATGGCTACACCTTC | CASRGTGAYGYTF
NA | TRBJ1-1 | 12 | NA | TRBV25-1 | TGTGCCAGCAGTGACCTTGACACTGAAGCTTTCTTT | CASSDLDTEAFF
NA | TRBJ2-7 | 15 | NA | TRBV7-9 | TGTGCCAGCAGCTTCCTCCGTGGGGCCTCCTACGAGCAGTACTTC | CASSFLRGASYEQYF
NA | TRBJ2-1 | 16 | NA | TRBV4-2 | TGTGCCAGCAGCCAAGAAGGGACTGTAGCCTACAATGAGCAGTTCTTC | CASSQEGTVAYNEQFF
once | TRBJ1-1 | 14 | TRBD1 | TRBV5-6 | TGTGCCAGCAGCCAGGGGGCTGAGGGCACTGAAGCTTTCTTT | CASSQGAEGTEAFF
NA | TRBJ2-3 | 15 | TRBD2 | TRBV9 | TGTGCCAGCAGCGTAGGCGCGGGAGGCACAGATACGCAGTATTTT | CASSVGAGGTDTQYF
NA | TRBJ1-1 | 14 | NA | TRBV6-4 | TGTGCCAGCAGTGCACAGGCATTTTCCACTGAAGCTTTCTTT | CASSAQAFSTEAFF
NA | TRBJ2-7 | 14 | TRBD1 | TRBV27 | TGTGCCAGCAGGCCGGGACAGGGGCTCTCCGAGCAGTACTTC | CASRPGQGLSEQYF
NA | TRBJ1-1 | 19 | NA | TRBV5-6 | TGTGCCAGCAGCTCCGCCATTTCTGGGGGGGCGGGTTGGAACACTGAAGCTTTCTTT | CASSSAISGGAGWNTEAFF
few | TRBJ1-4 | 16 | NA | TRBV7-9 | TGTGCCAGCAGCTCCACACGGACAGCGAAAGGGGAAAAACTGTTTTTT | CASSSTRTAKGEKLFF
NA | TRBJ2-7 | 16 | NA | TRBV21-1 | TGTGCCAGCGGGGGGATAGGCCTTACGGGACAGTACGAGCAGTACTTC | CASGGIGLTGQYEQYF
few | TRBJ2-3 | 12 | NA | TRBV10-3 | TGTGCCATCAGTGCATCAGAAGATACGCAGTATTTT | CAISASEDTQYF
NA | TRBJ2-1 | 17 | TRBD2 | TRBV6-1 | TGTGCCAGCAGTGAAGATGAGGGGACTAGCTACTACAATGAGCAGTTCTTC | CASSEDEGTSYYNEQFF
NA | TRBJ2-2 | 18 | NA | TRBV21-1 | TGTGCCAGCAGCAAAAGTCTCCGGAGGGATAGGGGACCCGGGGAGCTGTTTTTT | CASSKSLRRDRGPGELFF
NA | TRBJ1-4 | 14 | NA | TRBV5-1 | TGCGCCAGCAGCCCAGACAGAGGTAATGAAAAACTGTTTTTT | CASSPDRGNEKLFF
NA | TRBJ2-2 | 16 | TRBD1 | TRBV2 | TGTGCCAGCAGTGAATGGGGCAGGGGGTACACCGGGGAGCTGTTTTTT | CASSEWGRGYTGELFF
NA | TRBJ1-1 | 15 | NA | TRBV10-3 | TGTGCCATCAGTGAGTATTTTCAGGGCAGCACTGAAGCTTTCTTT | CAISEYFQGSTEAFF
NA | TRBJ2-3 | 13 | NA | TRBV7-3 | TGTGCCAGCAGCTTAAAGAGGGCAGATACGCAGTATTTT | CASSLKRADTQYF
once | TRBJ1-2 | 15 | NA | TRBV27 | TGTGCCAGCAGTTTAAGTAGCTTCCCCTACTATGGCTACACCTTC | CASSLSSFPYYGYTF
NA | TRBJ2-7 | 14 | NA | TRBV30 | TGTGCCTGGGGAGACGGGGCGGGGGCGGAGGAGCAGTACTTC | CAWGDGAGAEEQYF
NA | TRBJ1-6 | 12 | NA | TRBV23-1 | TGCGCCAGCAGAACTAGTGATTCACCCCTCCACTTT | CASRTSDSPLHF
NA | TRBJ2-2 | 15 | TRBD2 | TRBV5-4 | TGTGCCAGCAGCTTGCAGGCGGGGGACACCGGGGAGCTGTTTTTT | CASSLQAGDTGELFF
NA | TRBJ1-2 | 13 | TRBD1 | TRBV18 | TGTGCCAGCTCACCGGGACAGGTGAGAGGCTACACCTTC | CASSPGQVRGYTF
NA | TRBJ1-5 | 14 | NA | TRBV6-1 | TGTGCCAGCAGTGGAGCATATAGCAATCAGCCCCAGCATTTT | CASSGAYSNQPQHF
NA | TRBJ2-1 | 15 | TRBD2 | TRBV7-3 | TGTGCCAGCAGCCCCGGGACTAGCGCCACCAATGAGCAGTTCTTC | CASSPGTSATNEQFF
NA | TRBJ2-1 | 14 | TRBD2 | TRBV9 | TGTGCCAGCAGGGGGGAGGGGCCCTACAATGAGCAGTTCTTC | CASRGEGPYNEQFF
once | TRBJ1-5 | 16 | TRBD1 | TRBV9 | TGTGCCAGCAGCGTAGCCGGGACAGGGGGCTGTCAGCCCCAGCATTTT | CASSVAGTGGCQPQHF